This T cell receptor (beta chain) comes out of a study of T cell responses to AZD1222 COVID-19 vaccine (dated by TCRdb to the early 2020s). A note on the overall study: Because spike-specific TCR depth and breadth did not differ between the two schedules, AZD1222 recipients who got a second dose at roughly 4 weeks were pooled with those who got a second dose at roughly 12 weeks. Trial participants were enrolled by age into 18-55, 56-69 and 70-plus year subgroups, with 148, 28 and 57 TCR-sequenced participants respectively. A total of approximately 240 trial participants underwent TCR sequencing, of whom 207 had received two doses of AZD1222 and about 25 had received two doses of the MenACWY control vaccine.

The CDR3 regions of human TCRbeta chains were analyzed by immunosequencing. The source study handled its data this way. TCRs in the repertoires were matched against a reference library of SARS-CoV-2-specific TCRs that had been generated with the MIRA antigen-specificity platform. Breadth was defined as the fraction of unique TCRs that were SARS-CoV-2-associated. Depth was defined as the fraction of total T cells that were SARS-CoV-2-associated. Using the MIRA data, each spike-specific TCR was assigned both to the spike region to which the TCR was reactive and to a CD4 or CD8 class. Log10-transformed breadth and depth values were compared by one-way ANOVA with Sidak's multiple comparisons tests. The table comes from immuneACCESS by way of TCRdb, which keeps in-frame sequences with V and J called. Part of the clones is missing from these tables; in studies checked, under half for an unresolved V gene and the rest for unknown reasons. V, J and clone size are those of that table, while D and trimming were read from the DNA. In all, the sample holds 100,000 or so clones, and roughly 92% of those were seen once. 4.5% of the sample lies in the top ten.

A word on this clone: What antigen it recognizes has not been identified. Nothing much larger sits one base from this clone, and base qualities are not available.

Points the paper makes about the study in general: Because no day 14 peak-response samples were available, repertoires were characterized only after the peak T cell response. Only a handful of AZD1222 recipients were SARS-CoV-2 seropositive at baseline, limiting conclusions about previously exposed vaccinees. The whole spike protein was spanned by vaccine-associated CD4 TCRs, and dominant responses were seen in regions 160-218 and 743-854. After two AZD1222 doses, both the breadth and the depth of spike-specific TCRs were significantly higher than at day 0 and than in MenACWY recipients. In the small 56-69-year group, the increase in depth fell short of significance, most likely because of low power. Most participants were white British and females outnumbered males, and the authors suggested that clonal diversity may have been underestimated. Epitopes outside the regions mutated in the B.1.351 and B.1.1.7 variants were reportedly recognized by nearly half of the unique spike-specific TCRs.

The meaning of the sample's time point label: baseline before first vaccination. Vaccinee samples were obtained from the UK trials COV001 and COV002, which included a single-blind randomized controlled phase 2/3 trial of AZD1222 (ChAdOx1 nCoV-19) in healthy adults. Trial participant PBMC samples were collected at day 0 and day 28 after the second dose for TCRbeta chain sequencing. There are 14 amino acids in the CDR3, from cysteine to phenylalanine inclusive. The read is trimmed to its CDR3 DNA, 42 bases read in frame from base 1. From the germline V gene (reference sequence), CDR1 is SEHNR and CDR2 is FQNEAQ. The trim is 4 bases for V and 2 bases for J, with a gap of 12 bases between the germline ends.

The TCR sequence derives from an adult in good health. The sequencing here drew on peripheral blood, taken on day 0 of AZD1222 vaccination. Recombination connected TRBV7-9 to TRBJ2-7, with a weak D call of TRBD2 (6 bases match). CDR3 protein: CASSSRDWPYEQYF. Read as DNA, the sequence is TGTGCCAGCAGCTCCCGGGACTGGCCCTACGAGCAGTACTTC. Joined to the reference TRBV7-9 and TRBJ2-7 proteins, this CDR3 gives the full variable domain: DTGVSQNPRHKITKRGQNVTFRCDPISEHNRLYWYRQTLGQGPEFLTYFQNEAQLEKSRLLSDRFSAERPKGSFSTLEIQRTEQGDSAMYLCASSSRDWPYEQYFGPGTRLTVT.